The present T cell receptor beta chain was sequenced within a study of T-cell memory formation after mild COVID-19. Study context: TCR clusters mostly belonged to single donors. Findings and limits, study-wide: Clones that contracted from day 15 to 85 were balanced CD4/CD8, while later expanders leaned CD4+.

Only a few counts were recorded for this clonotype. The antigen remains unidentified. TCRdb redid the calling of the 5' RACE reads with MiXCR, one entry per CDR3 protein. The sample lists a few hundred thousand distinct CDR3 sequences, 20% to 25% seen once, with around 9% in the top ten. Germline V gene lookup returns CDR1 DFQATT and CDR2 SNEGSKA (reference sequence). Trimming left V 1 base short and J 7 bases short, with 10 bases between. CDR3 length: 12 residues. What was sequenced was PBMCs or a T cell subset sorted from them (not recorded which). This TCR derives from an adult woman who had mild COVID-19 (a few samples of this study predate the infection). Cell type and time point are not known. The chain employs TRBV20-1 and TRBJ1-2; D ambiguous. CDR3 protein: CSARVTAIGYTF. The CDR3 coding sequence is TGCAGTGCTAGAGTTACAGCAATTGGCTACACCTTC.